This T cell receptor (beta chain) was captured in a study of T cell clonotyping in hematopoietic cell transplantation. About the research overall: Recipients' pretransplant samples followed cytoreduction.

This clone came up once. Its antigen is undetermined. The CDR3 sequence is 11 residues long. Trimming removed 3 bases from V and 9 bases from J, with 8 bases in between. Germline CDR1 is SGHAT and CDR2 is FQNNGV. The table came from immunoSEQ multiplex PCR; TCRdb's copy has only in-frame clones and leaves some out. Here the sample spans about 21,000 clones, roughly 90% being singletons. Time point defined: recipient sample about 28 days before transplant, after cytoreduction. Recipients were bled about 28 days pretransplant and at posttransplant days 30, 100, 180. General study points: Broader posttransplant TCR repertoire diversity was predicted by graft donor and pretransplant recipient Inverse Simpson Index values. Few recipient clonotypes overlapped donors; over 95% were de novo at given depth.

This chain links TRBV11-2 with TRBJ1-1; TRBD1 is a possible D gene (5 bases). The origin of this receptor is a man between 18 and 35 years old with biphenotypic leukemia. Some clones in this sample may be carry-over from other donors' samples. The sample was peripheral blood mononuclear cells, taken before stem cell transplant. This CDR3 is CASSFREKAFF. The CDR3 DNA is TGTGCCAGCAGCTTCAGGGAAAAAGCTTTCTTT.